Below are 23 T cell receptor beta chains sequenced from a single sample in a study of response to subunit inactivated influenza vaccine. TCRdb called the RT-PCR reads again in MiXCR, with one record for every CDR3 protein. The table records about 480,000 distinct CDR3 sequences, 25% of them present only once. The material sequenced was CD4+ T cells sorted from PBMCs, taken less than 6 days after vaccination. The source is a man aged 45-65 years who received an inactivated influenza vaccine.

This clonotype was counted between two and nine times. The chain uses TRBV4-1 and TRBJ2-7; 10 bases align to TRBD1. The V gene's germline CDR1 is MGHRA and CDR2 YSYEKL. There are 15 residues in the CDR3. Losses at the gene ends were 4 bases for V and 6 bases for J; bases not matched to a gene: 9. Here the CDR3 DNA reads TGCGCCAGCAGCCCAAGGGGACAGGGGCTCGGCGAGCAGTACTTC. Residues: CASSPRGQGLGEQYF.

The chain's CDR3 is CASRLAGATGELFF. The CDR3 DNA reads TGTGCCAGCAGGCTGGCAGGGGCCACCGGGGAGCTGTTTTTT. The V call is TRBV6-4, the J call TRBJ2-2, with D possibly being TRBD1 (6 bases). V was clipped by 6 bases and J by 4 bases, with 12 bases between them. The CDR3 is 14 residues long. Germline assignment: CDR1 MRHNA and CDR2 SNTAGT.

This clonotype was seen repeatedly, ten times or more. The chain has TRBV28 and TRBJ1-5, with 7 nucleotides matching TRBD1. Trimming took 6 bases from V and 2 from J; bases not matched to a gene: 4. The germline V gene has CDR1 MDHEN and CDR2 SYDVKM. CDR3 size: 14 residues. The CDR3 DNA reads as TGTGCCAGCAGACGACAGGGTGGCAATCAGCCCCAGCATTTT. Translated, it gives CASRRQGGNQPQHF.

The V call is TRBV6-2 or TRBV6-3, the J call TRBJ2-1; 11 nucleotides agree with TRBD2. The CDR3 covers 16 residues. V lost 6 bases to trimming and J lost 8 bases; unmatched junction nucleotides: 12. Germline CDR1 reads MNHEY; CDR2 reads SVGEGT. Here the CDR3 DNA reads TGTGCCAGCAGCCCCCCTACTAGCGGGAGATTCGATGAGCAGTTCTTC. It codes for CASSPPTSGRFDEQFF.

This clonotype was found many times. Relative to the germline gene, one junction end is altered; a read error may explain this. J is TRBJ2-7 and V is TRBV5-1; TRBD1 matches at 8 bases. The CDR3 contains 14 residues. The germline CDR1 and CDR2 sequences are SGHRS and YFSETQ. CDR3 sequence: CASSSGQGSYEQYF. In nucleotides, the CDR3 is TGTGCCAGCAGTTCCGGACAGGGCTCCTACGAGCAGTACTTC.

The chain has TRBV7-3 and TRBJ2-1; 7 positions agree with TRBD2. The CDR3 runs 16 residues. Unmatched junction bases numbered 4, after V lost 2 bases and J lost 0 bases. Germline V gene data show CDR1 as SGHTA and CDR2 as FQGTGA. For the CDR3, the DNA is TGTGCCAGCAGCTTATGGTCGGGGGGCTCCTACAATGAGCAGTTCTTC. Protein: CASSLWSGGSYNEQFF.

This sequence joins TRBV7-2 and TRBJ2-2; 7 bases agree with TRBD2. Trimming cost V 8 bases and J 3 bases; bases outside gene matches: 6. The length of the CDR3 is 14 residues. CDR1 is SGHTA, CDR2 FQGNSA, per germline. CDR3 DNA: TGTGCCAGCCGGGGAGGGACTTACACCGGGGAGCTGTTTTTT. This translates into CASRGGTYTGELFF.

This clonotype has more than one count but fewer than ten. This chain links TRBV15 with TRBJ2-1; a possible D gene is TRBD1 (6 bases). This CDR3 has 15 amino acids. V lost 1 base to trimming and J lost 9 bases, with 16 bases between them. In germline, CDR1 is LNHNV, CDR2 YYDKDF (reference sequence). CDR3 coding DNA: TGTGCCACCAGCAGAGGTACAGGGTACTTAGTTGAGCAGTTCTTC. Its protein is CATSRGTGYLVEQFF. Variable domain in full (rest from reference TRBV15 and TRBJ2-1): DAMVIQNPRYQVTQFGKPVTLSCSQTLNHNVMYWYQQKSSQAPKLLFHYYDKDFNNEADTPDNFQSRRPNTSFCFLDIRSPGLGDTAMYLCATSRGTGYLVEQFFGPGTRLTVL.

The V call is TRBV10-3, the J call TRBJ2-2; D ambiguous. Between the trimmed V and J ends, which lost 2 bases and 2 bases, there was a span of 9 bases. CDR3 length: 15 amino acids. Per germline, CDR1 ENHRY and CDR2 SYGVKD. The CDR3 DNA is TGTGCCATCAGTGAGGGGCAATTCAACACCGGGGAGCTGTTTTTT. Translated, it gives CAISEGQFNTGELFF.

This clonotype was found a few times. The chain recombines TRBV29-1 with TRBJ1-1, with a tentative D call TRBD1 (6 bases). The CDR3 is 13 amino acids. Germline CDR1 is SQVTM and CDR2 is ANQGSEA. V lost 7 bases, J lost 0 bases, and 12 bases lay in between. The CDR3 DNA reads TGCAGCGCCGGACAGACACTGAACACTGAAGCTTTCTTT. Translated, it gives CSAGQTLNTEAFF.

V gene TRBV15 combines with J gene TRBJ1-1, with D uncertain. Germline CDR1 and CDR2: LNHNV and YYDKDF (reference sequence). Between the trimmed V and J ends, which lost 5 bases and 2 bases, there was a span of 3 bases. The CDR3 is 11 amino acids. DNA of the CDR3: TGTGCCACCAGCTCAAACACTGAAGCTTTCTTT. Its protein is CATSSNTEAFF.

This clonotype was seen only a few times. The rearrangement links TRBV27 to TRBJ2-7, with 12 positions matching TRBD2. Germline loops: CDR1 MNHEY, CDR2 SMNVEV (reference sequence). V lost 0 bases, J lost 9 bases, and 6 bases stayed unmatched. The CDR3 is made up of 15 amino acids. As DNA, the CDR3 is TGTGCCAGCAGTTTATCGCGGACTAGCGGGGTTTCGCAGTACTTC. Amino acids: CASSLSRTSGVSQYF.

This clonotype was seen only a few times. The chain combines TRBV7-2 with TRBJ1-5, with D possibly being TRBD1 (5 bases). This CDR3 comprises 15 residues. Trimming took off 6 bases at V and 3 bases at J, with 15 bases between the two ends. Germline V gene sequence: CDR1 SGHTA, CDR2 FQGNSA. The CDR3 loop reads CASSPGGEVNQPQHF. The CDR3 nucleotides are TGTGCCAGCAGTCCTGGGGGGGAGGTCAATCAGCCCCAGCATTTT.

Only a few counts were recorded for this clonotype. CDR3 bases: TGCGCCAGCAGCCAGAGGGCCGGGACAGGGTACGAGCAGTACTTC. Translating gives CASSQRAGTGYEQYF. This chain uses TRBV4-1 with TRBJ2-7; TRBD1 matches at 9 bases. The junction had 7 bases not matched to a gene; V was cut back by 3 bases and J by 4 bases. The CDR3 contains 15 residues. Germline V CDR1 and CDR2: MGHRA, YSYEKL.

The chain recombines TRBV6-1 with TRBJ1-5; TRBD1 is a possible D gene (5 bases). V was shortened by 5 bases and J by 12 bases, with 17 bases between the two germline ends. This CDR3 region has 13 residues. Germline V gene lookup returns CDR1 MNHNS and CDR2 SASEGT. The CDR3 region is CASSILRQSDQHF. CDR3 coding DNA: TGTGCCAGCAGTATCCTCCGACAGTCGGACCAGCATTTT.

The rearrangement uses TRBV12-3 or TRBV12-4 and TRBJ1-1, with D hard to call. Trimming left V 6 bases short and J 8 bases short, with 16 bases between. The CDR3 has 13 residues. As DNA, the CDR3 is TGTGCCAGCAGCCTCAACGGTGCATCGGAAGCTTTCTTT. It translates to CASSLNGASEAFF.

CDR3 in DNA: TGTGCCAGCAGTTCCGCCGGTAGGGCTTTGATTAACACTGAAGCTTTCTTT. This gives the protein CASSSAGRALINTEAFF. The chain couples TRBV28 to TRBJ1-1, with unresolved D. V gave up 4 bases and J gave up 2 bases, with 20 bases separating them. Germline assignment: CDR1 MDHEN and CDR2 SYDVKM. There are 17 residues in the CDR3.

This clonotype occurred many times. The chain combines TRBV18 with TRBJ2-1; 8 nucleotides align to TRBD2. The CDR3 is 14 amino acids. Germline CDR1 reads KGHSH; CDR2 reads LQKENI. Trimming cost V 8 bases and J 0 bases; bases outside gene matches: 3. CDR3 sequence (DNA): TGTGCCAGCCTAGCGGGCCGCTCCTACAATGAGCAGTTCTTC. This translates into CASLAGRSYNEQFF.

This chain joins TRBV11-1 and TRBJ2-4; D is unresolved. Germline loops: CDR1 SGHAT, CDR2 FQDESV (reference sequence). The CDR3 contains 8 residues. The V end was cut by 9 bases, the J end by 9 bases, with 3 bases between. The CDR3 DNA is TGTGCCAGTTTCATTCAGTACTTC. This sequence encodes CASFIQYF.

V gene TRBV5-1 combines with J gene TRBJ2-3; a weak D match, TRBD2 (6 bases). The CDR3 loop spans 15 amino acids. Germline V lookup: CDR1 SGHRS, CDR2 YFSETQ. V was trimmed by 4 bases and J by 6 bases, leaving 18 bases between them. In DNA form, the CDR3 reads TGCGCCAGCAGCCCCGGGACTTTCAGTGGGGATACGCAGTATTTT. Protein product: CASSPGTFSGDTQYF.

The rearrangement links TRBV11-2 to TRBJ2-5; 10 nucleotides match TRBD2. Unmatched junction bases numbered 10, after V lost 1 base and J lost 5 bases. Germline loops: CDR1 SGHAT, CDR2 FQNNGV. This CDR3 contains 17 residues. CDR3 coding DNA: TGTGCCAGCAGCTTAGGAGGGTCTCCGGGACTAGCGGAGACCCAGTACTTC. Protein product: CASSLGGSPGLAETQYF.

This clonotype came up many times. The rearrangement joins TRBV24-1 to TRBJ2-1, with TRBD1 identical over 8 bases. V was clipped by 9 bases and J by 4 bases; unmatched bases: 10. Germline V CDR1 and CDR2: KGHDR, SFDVKD. This CDR3 is 15 amino acids long. The CDR3 loop reads CATAKGTGNYNEQFF. In nucleotides, the CDR3 is TGTGCCACCGCGAAAGGGACAGGAAATTACAATGAGCAGTTCTTC.

The J gene is TRBJ2-3, the V gene TRBV20-1; 11 bases match TRBD2. Germline CDR1 DFQATT, CDR2 SNEGSKA (reference sequence). The CDR3 length is 19 residues. V lost 1 base, J lost 1 base, and 13 bases stayed unmatched. This CDR3 reads CSARGSGSGRVYGTDTQYF. For the CDR3, the DNA is TGCAGTGCTAGAGGGTCAGGTAGCGGGAGGGTCTATGGCACAGATACGCAGTATTTT.